This T cell receptor beta chain was sequenced for a study of cytomegalovirus exposure and HLA in healthy donors. Study at large: A subsequent analysis stated that the roughly 130 validation repertoires were run on the same platform as the approximately 700 first-cohort repertoires.

Points from the study as a whole: A few of the chains that were CMV-associated were confirmed in vitro to be specific for CMV antigens. Researchers counted roughly 150 TCR beta chains as cytomegalovirus-associated.

Clones were sequenced by immunoSEQ multiplex PCR, and TCRdb holds only the in-frame ones, with some missing. The data hold about 98,000 clones, with roughly nine tenths observed a single time. Concerning this clone itself: Its matching antigen is unknown.

The CDR3 length is 14 residues. From germline, CDR1 is SGDLS and CDR2 YYNGEE. Trimming cost V 4 bases and J 0 bases, with 9 bases left between them. Among the 120 or so subjects of the validation cohort, separate from the roughly 670-subject first cohort, were the donors. This receptor was obtained from a woman aged 25 to 45 in good health and CMV-seronegative. V gene TRBV9 combines with J gene TRBJ2-3; D gene ambiguous. Sequencing was done on a sample of PBMCs. CDR3 sequence (DNA): TGTGCCAGCAGCAAGACTGGTAGCACAGATACGCAGTATTTT. It translates to CASSKTGSTDTQYF.